This T cell receptor (beta chain) was found in a study of cytomegalovirus exposure and HLA in healthy donors. Losses at the gene ends were 4 bases for V and 1 base for J; bases not matched to a gene: 2. Germline lookup yields CDR1 SGHRS and CDR2 YFSETQ. The CDR3 totals 14 residues. Assay: immunoSEQ multiplex PCR; the TCRdb copy retains only in-frame clones and omits some. Seen here are 110,000 or so clones, approximately 88% observed once, and the top ten hold 1.5% to 2%. The chain recombines TRBV5-1 with TRBJ2-5; 9 bases map to TRBD1. The clonotype comes from a man younger than 30 in good health and CMV-seronegative. The sequencing sample was made of PBMCs. CDR3 sequence reads: CASSIQGAQETQYF. The CDR3 DNA is TGCGCCAGCAGCATACAGGGGGCCCAAGAGACCCAGTACTTC.